This TCR beta chain was found in a study of T-cell reconstitution after alpha-beta-depleted transplantation in children. General study findings and limits: Most T-cell counts and diversity one year after the transplant came from T cells that were newly produced. Expanded graft clones numbering several hundred reportedly gave rise to alpha-beta T cells about two months after transplant.

TCRbeta library preparation incorporated unique molecular identifiers. TCRdb re-analysed the PCR reads in MiXCR, keeping a single row per CDR3 protein. The sample yields about 980,000 distinct CDR3 sequences, roughly 29% seen once. In regard to this clonotype: Its antigen is unknown.

The CDR3 spans 14 residues. Germline CDR1 is SGHTA and CDR2 is FQGNSA. The V end was cut by 3 bases, the J end by 6 bases, with 13 bases between. The specimen was PBMCs, mostly from graft donor cells, collected 360 days after TCRalphabeta/CD19-depleted stem cell transplant. This TCR derives from a boy younger than two who had a stem cell transplant for SCID, so the T cells may come from the graft donor. V gene TRBV7-2 combines with J gene TRBJ2-3; maybe TRBD2 (5 bases). CDR3 DNA: TGTGCCAGCAGCTTTACCGGACTGGTGGATACGCAGTATTTT. It specifies CASSFTGLVDTQYF.